These 10 T cell receptor beta chains share one sample of origin, sequenced in a study of OX40 agonist ivuxolimab in advanced cancers. Library creation used the immunoSEQ multiplex PCR assay. This immuneACCESS table, as held by TCRdb, lists in-frame sequences with V and J called but not all clones. Of the missing ones, under half trace to an unresolved V gene in checked studies; the others have no known cause. In this sample the table shows about 46,000 clones, about 89% of which occur a single time. Roughly 12% of the sample goes to the ten largest clones. Material: CD4+ or CD8+ T cells sorted from blood, obtained in a trial of the OX40 agonist ivuxolimab. These receptors all stem from an adult with an advanced solid tumor such as melanoma, head and neck, liver or kidney cancer.

The genes are TRBV7-9 and TRBJ1-2; possible D gene TRBD1, 5 bases. The germline CDR1 and CDR2 sequences are SEHNR and FQNEAQ (reference sequence). Trimming shortened V by 2 bases and J by 2 bases, and 9 bases separated the two germline ends. This CDR3 has 14 residues. CDR3 residues: CASSLMRGNYGYTF. In nucleotides, the CDR3 is TGTGCCAGCAGCTTAATGAGGGGCAACTATGGCTACACCTTC. The full variable domain, its missing parts supplied by reference TRBV7-9 and TRBJ1-2, is DTGVSQNPRHKITKRGQNVTFRCDPISEHNRLYWYRQTLGQGPEFLTYFQNEAQLEKSRLLSDRFSAERPKGSFSTLEIQRTEQGDSAMYLCASSLMRGNYGYTFGSGTRLTVV.

The chain recombines TRBV7-3 with TRBJ2-7; unclear D gene. The CDR3 spans 12 residues. In germline, CDR1 is SGHTA, CDR2 FQGTGA. V was trimmed by 1 base and J by 6 bases, leaving 7 bases between them. The DNA for the CDR3 is TGTGCCAGCAGCTTAAATCTCCCCGAGCAGTACTTC. It translates to CASSLNLPEQYF.

The rearrangement links TRBV28 to TRBJ2-2; the D gene could be TRBD1 or TRBD2 (5 bases each). The CDR3 is 14 amino acids. Germline V gene data show CDR1 as MDHEN and CDR2 as SYDVKM. V was shortened by 6 bases and J by 6 bases, with 14 bases between the two germline ends. CDR3 residues: CASSRDHRAGELFF. CDR3 nucleotides: TGTGCCAGCAGCCGGGACCATAGGGCCGGGGAGCTGTTTTTT. Variable domain in full (rest from reference TRBV28 and TRBJ2-2): DVKVTQSSRYLVKRTGEKVFLECVQDMDHENMFWYRQDPGLGLRLIYFSYDVKMKEKGDIPEGYSVSREKKERFSLILESASTNQTSMYLCASSRDHRAGELFFGEGSRLTVL.

V usage is TRBV19 and J usage is TRBJ1-4; D is uncertain. The CDR3 runs 14 residues. Germline lookup yields CDR1 LNHDA and CDR2 SQIVND (reference sequence). V lost 7 bases, J lost 0 bases, and 9 bases lay in between. CDR3 loop: CASTDEATNEKLFF. In DNA, the CDR3 is TGTGCCAGTACAGATGAGGCAACTAATGAAAAACTGTTTTTT.

The gene calls are TRBV4-3 and TRBJ2-1; 7 bases map to TRBD2. J lost 6 bases, V lost 1 base, and 0 bases had no gene match. This CDR3 spans 13 amino acids. CDR1 and CDR2 (germline): LGHNA, YSLEER. The CDR3 DNA reads TGCGCCAGCAGCCAAGGACTAGCCAATGAGCAGTTCTTC. Translation: CASSQGLANEQFF.

V usage is TRBV27 and J usage is TRBJ2-7; TRBD1 might be the D (6 bases). Germline loops: CDR1 MNHEY, CDR2 SMNVEV (reference sequence). Deletions cut 4 bases from V and 4 bases from J, with 14 bases between. The CDR3 contains 14 residues. The DNA of the CDR3 is TGTGCCAGCAGTTCAACAGGGACATCTTACGAGCAGTACTTC. Its protein is CASSSTGTSYEQYF.

With respect to this clone: Additional DNA sequences in this sample encode the identical CDR3. J is TRBJ2-7 and V is TRBV30, with D perhaps TRBD2 (5 bases). V lost 0 bases to trimming and J lost 1 base, with 7 bases between them. Germline V gene lookup returns CDR1 GTSNPN and CDR2 SVGIG (reference sequence). The CDR3 consists of 13 residues. The CDR3 bases are TGTGCCTGGAGTGTAGGGAGTTCCTACGAGCAGTACTTC. Translation gives CAWSVGSSYEQYF. Based on the CDR3 plus reference TRBV30 and TRBJ2-7, the full variable domain is SQTIHQWPATLVQPVGSPLSLECTVEGTSNPNLYWYRQAAGRGLQLLFYSVGIGQISSEVPQNLSASRPQDRQFILSSKKLLLSDSGFYLCAWSVGSSYEQYFGPGTRLTVT.

The chain couples TRBV9 to TRBJ2-5, with TRBD2 as a possible D gene (5 bases). Trimming stripped 4 bases from V and 5 bases from J, with 15 bases between. Germline-derived CDR1 and CDR2 are SGDLS and YYNGEE. The CDR3 consists of 14 residues. CDR3 protein: CASSPDGVMETQYF. The CDR3 DNA reads TGTGCCAGCAGCCCTGACGGGGTGATGGAGACCCAGTACTTC. Drawing the rest from reference TRBV9 and TRBJ2-5, the complete variable domain is DSGVTQTPKHLITATGQRVTLRCSPRSGDLSVYWYQQSLDQGLQFLIQYYNGEERAKGNILERFSAQQFPDLHSELNLSSLELGDSALYFCASSPDGVMETQYFGPGTRLLVL.

The chain uses TRBV7-9 and TRBJ2-3, with D possibly being TRBD1 (6 bases). Germline loops: CDR1 SEHNR, CDR2 FQNEAQ (reference sequence). The CDR3 has 15 amino acids. Trimming removed 4 bases from V and 2 bases from J, with 13 bases in between. CDR3 nucleotide sequence: TGTGCCAGCAGCTCGGGACATTCACCCACAGATACGCAGTATTTT. Residues: CASSSGHSPTDTQYF.

This clone was picked up a small number of times. The V gene is TRBV7-9, the J gene TRBJ1-1; 7 nucleotides agree with TRBD1. J gave up 8 bases and V 2 bases, and 2 bases lay outside the gene matches. The germline gives CDR1 SEHNR, CDR2 FQNEAQ (reference sequence). This CDR3 has 12 amino acids. CDR3 residues: CASSLSGQEAFF. DNA of the CDR3: TGTGCCAGCAGCTTATCGGGACAGGAAGCTTTCTTT.